The T cell receptor beta chain described here comes from a study of blood T cell repertoires in COVID-19. Study-wide context: Both acute and convalescent COVID-19 samples were obtained from the United States, Italy and Spain. PBMCs, B-cell-depleted T cells, or T cells provided the cDNA or gDNA that made up the material.

The trim removed 1 base at V and 10 bases at J, leaving 6 bases unmatched. CDR3 length: 15 residues. The germline CDR1 and CDR2 sequences are PRHDT and FYEKMQ (reference sequence). The assay was immunoSEQ multiplex PCR, and TCRdb's table has in-frame clones only and misses some. The repertoire holds tens of thousands of clones, about 91% seen once, with around 13% in the top ten. This chain links TRBV13 with TRBJ1-6, with TRBD1 identical over 8 bases. Sequencing was carried out using peripheral blood. This TCR came from a human donor with active COVID-19. The donor label of this sample is uncertain. As DNA, the CDR3 is TGTGCCAGCAGCTTAGTTGCAGGGGGCAAGTCACCCCTCCACTTT. This codes for CASSLVAGGKSPLHF.